This T cell receptor beta chain stems from a study of beta chain features in type 1 diabetes. Study-wide background: The study found patients and healthy donors alike in age, gender and cell yields.

CDR3 length: 16 amino acids. Germline values: CDR1 LNHNV, CDR2 YYDKDF (reference sequence). Trimming took 5 bases from V and 0 from J, leaving 16 bases between them. Expressed TCRB transcripts were sequenced because the entire RNA isolate underwent reverse transcription. The table came from immunoSEQ multiplex PCR; TCRdb's copy has only in-frame clones and leaves some out. The sample has about 930,000 clones, roughly 17% seen once. The chain employs TRBV15 and TRBJ1-2; D perhaps matches TRBD1 (6 bases). The sequenced material came from naive CD4+ T cells from blood. This TCR came from a woman aged 18-29 years in good health. The DNA for the CDR3 is TGTGCCACCAGCCGGGGGACACCTAAAGCTAACTATGGCTACACCTTC. Amino acid sequence: CATSRGTPKANYGYTF. Based on the CDR3 plus reference TRBV15 and TRBJ1-2, the full variable domain is DAMVIQNPRYQVTQFGKPVTLSCSQTLNHNVMYWYQQKSSQAPKLLFHYYDKDFNNEADTPDNFQSRRPNTSFCFLDIRSPGLGDTAMYLCATSRGTPKANYGYTFGSGTRLTVV.